Listed below are T cell receptor beta chains from one sample, sequenced in a study of blood T cell repertoires in COVID-19. The protocol was immunoSEQ multiplex PCR, while the TCRdb copy is restricted to in-frame clones and leaves out a portion. The table has under 250,000 clones, 87% seen once. Source material: PBMCs or T cells enriched from blood (not recorded which). The receptors come from a man aged 25 to 45 who had recovered from COVID-19. The CDR3 runs from the conserved cysteine through the conserved F or W. A D gene is named only where the DNA matches it firmly. Size tells how often a clone was seen (once, few, many) or the class of an expanded clone, and some rows leave it out.

J gene	D gene	clone size	V gene	CDR3 protein	CDR3 DNA
TRBJ1-5	TRBD1	-	TRBV6-5	CASSWTGVGNQPQHF	TGTGCCAGCAGTTGGACAGGGGTTGGCAATCAGCCCCAGCATTTT
TRBJ2-3	TRBD2	-	TRBV19	CASSILAGSDTQYF	TGTGCCAGTAGTATATTAGCGGGGTCAGATACGCAGTATTTT
TRBJ2-3	-	-	TRBV28	CASSVTSTDTQYF	TGTGCCAGCAGCGTTACTAGCACAGATACGCAGTATTTT
TRBJ2-7	-	-	TRBV6-5	CASSYSGTGYEQYF	TGTGCCAGCAGTTACTCCGGGACTGGGTACGAGCAGTACTTC
TRBJ1-6	-	few	TRBV28	CASRTDSNSPLHF	TGTGCCAGCCGGACAGACAGTAATTCACCCCTCCACTTT
TRBJ2-1	-	-	TRBV21-1	CASNGQREPYNEQFF	TGTGCCAGCAACGGCCAGAGGGAACCCTACAATGAGCAGTTCTTC
TRBJ2-5	TRBD2	-	TRBV19	CASSIQGTSGRETQYF	TGTGCCAGTAGTATCCAGGGGACTAGCGGGAGGGAGACCCAGTACTTC
TRBJ2-7	-	-	TRBV24-1	CATSDPQASYEQYF	TGTGCCACCAGTGACCCACAGGCCTCCTACGAGCAGTACTTC
TRBJ2-7	TRBD2	-	TRBV10-2	CASRGDLGLANYEQYF	TGCGCCAGCAGGGGGGACTTGGGACTAGCGAACTACGAGCAGTACTTC
TRBJ1-4	-	-	TRBV21-1	CASTSRPGGEKLFF	TGTGCCAGCACAAGCCGGCCTGGGGGGGAAAAACTGTTTTTT
TRBJ2-3	-	-	TRBV6-1	CASSADLRGWTDTQYF	TGTGCCAGCAGTGCGGATCTCAGGGGTTGGACAGATACGCAGTATTTT
TRBJ2-2	TRBD1	-	TRBV7-2	CASSLGGQEIGTGELFF	TGTGCCAGCAGCTTAGGGGGACAGGAGATCGGCACCGGGGAGCTGTTTTTT
TRBJ1-5	-	-	TRBV28	CASSLFESNQPQHF	TGTGCCAGCAGTTTATTTGAGAGCAATCAGCCCCAGCATTTT
TRBJ2-1	-	-	TRBV28	CASSSQGYTTKQFF	TGTGCCAGCAGCTCCCAGGGCTACACAACAAAGCAGTTCTTC
TRBJ1-1	-	-	TRBV11-3	CASSLGGIMNTEAFF	TGTGCCAGCAGCTTGGGGGGGATCATGAACACTGAAGCTTTCTTT
TRBJ1-5	TRBD1	-	TRBV5-6	CASSLGGGFNQPQHF	TGTGCCAGCAGCTTGGGAGGGGGCTTCAATCAGCCCCAGCATTTT
TRBJ2-7	TRBD2	-	TRBV5-4	CASRNRGREDLEQYF	TGTGCCAGCAGAAACCGGGGGCGGGAGGATCTCGAGCAGTACTTC
TRBJ2-7	-	-	TRBV7-2	CASSQKTGSYEQYF	TGTGCCAGCAGCCAAAAGACGGGATCCTACGAGCAGTACTTC